One sample yielded the 11 T cell receptor beta chains listed below, sequenced in a study of cytomegalovirus exposure and HLA in healthy donors. Both 60 Vbeta primers and 13 Jbeta primers went into the PCR. Data came from immunoSEQ multiplex PCR; TCRdb stores just in-frame clones and leaves some out. The table has some 140,000 clones, around 80% seen once; the top ten hold over 4%. The sequencing sample was made of PBMCs. The receptors come from a man younger than 40 in good health.

V gene TRBV7-8 combines with J gene TRBJ1-2; TRBD1 aligns across 7 bases. CDR3 length: 15 residues. CDR1 is SGHVS, CDR2 FQNEAQ, per germline. V dropped 1 base and J dropped 4; count of bases not matched to a gene: 6. The CDR3 sequence is CASSLDWTGPYGYTF. DNA of the CDR3: TGTGCCAGCAGCTTAGATTGGACAGGACCCTATGGCTACACCTTC.

V gene TRBV28 combines with J gene TRBJ1-1; D is unresolved. CDR3 size: 13 residues. V lost 5 bases, J lost 11 bases, and 18 bases lay in between. Per the germline V gene, CDR1 is MDHEN and CDR2 is SYDVKM. The CDR3 loop is CASSPPVGEVAFF. Here the CDR3 DNA reads TGTGCCAGCAGTCCTCCCGTTGGGGAGGTCGCTTTCTTT. The full variable domain, its missing parts supplied by reference TRBV28 and TRBJ1-1, is DVKVTQSSRYLVKRTGEKVFLECVQDMDHENMFWYRQDPGLGLRLIYFSYDVKMKEKGDIPEGYSVSREKKERFSLILESASTNQTSMYLCASSPPVGEVAFFGQGTRLTVV.

This chain connects TRBV19 to TRBJ1-6, with D uncertain. The CDR3 contains 16 residues. CDR1 is LNHDA and CDR2 is SQIVND in the germline V gene (reference sequence). V was shortened by 4 bases and J by 2 bases, with 12 bases between the two germline ends. CDR3 nucleotide sequence: TGTGCCAGTAGTACGAGGGATTTCACCTATAATTCACCCCTCCACTTT. Its protein is CASSTRDFTYNSPLHF.

The genes are TRBV11-2 and TRBJ2-7, with 7 bases lining up with TRBD2. Germline V lookup: CDR1 SGHAT, CDR2 FQNNGV. The CDR3 loop spans 14 amino acids. Trimming removed 1 base from V and 0 bases from J; junction bases left unmatched: 0. CDR3 loop: CASSLGLASYEQYF. DNA of the CDR3: TGTGCCAGCAGCTTAGGACTAGCCTCCTACGAGCAGTACTTC.

The J gene is TRBJ2-1, the V gene TRBV4-1; 8 bases match TRBD2. Trimming removed 1 base from V and 3 bases from J; junction bases left unmatched: 8. This CDR3 comprises 17 residues. Germline lookup yields CDR1 MGHRA and CDR2 YSYEKL. Here the CDR3 reads CASSQGAAGGGYNEQFF. DNA of the CDR3: TGCGCCAGCAGCCAAGGGGCGGCGGGAGGAGGCTACAATGAGCAGTTCTTC.

This clone came up a few times. V and J are TRBV25-1 and TRBJ1-1; TRBD1 might be the D (6 bases). Trimming shortened V by 6 bases and J by 0 bases, and 11 bases separated the two germline ends. The CDR3 covers 14 residues. From germline, CDR1 is MGHDK and CDR2 SYGVNS. The CDR3 sequence is CASSPQGVNTEAFF. CDR3 nucleotide sequence: TGTGCCAGCAGCCCACAGGGTGTGAACACTGAAGCTTTCTTT.

CDR3 nucleotides: TGTGCCAGCCTCCAGGGTGGATACACCGGGGAGCTGTTTTTT. Translation gives CASLQGGYTGELFF. The chain is built from TRBV18 and TRBJ2-2; a possible D gene is TRBD1 (5 bases). The CDR3 has 14 residues. With 8 bases removed from V and 3 bases from J, the gap between germline ends came to 13 bases. Germline CDR1 KGHSH, CDR2 LQKENI. Together with reference TRBV18 and TRBJ2-2, the CDR3 gives the full variable domain: NAGVMQNPRHLVRRRGQEARLRCSPMKGHSHVYWYRQLPEEGLKFMVYLQKENIIDESGMPKERFSAEFPKEGPSILRIQQVVRGDSAAYFCASLQGGYTGELFFGEGSRLTVL.

The rearrangement uses TRBV16 and TRBJ1-5, with D unclear. CDR1 KGHSY and CDR2 FQNENV come from the germline V gene. Trimming pared 0 bases from V and 2 bases from J, leaving 11 bases between. This CDR3 region has 16 residues. The CDR3 nucleotides are TGTGCCAGCAGCCAATCCTCGGGTAGAGGCAATCAGCCCCAGCATTTT. Protein: CASSQSSGRGNQPQHF.

This clone turned up a few times. The V gene is TRBV5-1, the J gene TRBJ2-6; D may be TRBD1 (6 bases). The CDR3 sequence is 19 residues long. Germline CDR1 reads SGHRS; CDR2 reads YFSETQ. V lost 2 bases to trimming and J lost 2 bases, with 20 bases between them. The CDR3, as DNA: TGCGCCAGCAGCTTCCAGGGGTTCCCCGAGCTGGCTGGGGCCAACGTCCTGACTTTC. Its translation: CASSFQGFPELAGANVLTF.

The chain combines TRBV7-9 with TRBJ2-1, with D perhaps matching TRBD1 (6 bases). The CDR3 length is 16 residues. Germline loops: CDR1 SEHNR, CDR2 FQNEAQ (reference sequence). Trimming stripped 4 bases from V and 3 bases from J, with 16 bases between. CDR3 protein: CASSSFTGSIYNEQFF. CDR3 DNA: TGTGCCAGCAGCTCGTTCACAGGGAGCATCTACAATGAGCAGTTCTTC.

This sequence joins TRBV7-8 and TRBJ1-2; 8 bases align to TRBD1. From germline, CDR1 is SGHVS and CDR2 FQNEAQ. After removal of 5 bases from V and 6 bases from J, the junction contained 17 bases not matched to a gene. The length of the CDR3 is 17 residues. The CDR3 region has the DNA TGTGCCAGCAGCATTAGGTCGCGGGGGACAGGTGGTAATGGCTACACCTTC. Its translation: CASSIRSRGTGGNGYTF.